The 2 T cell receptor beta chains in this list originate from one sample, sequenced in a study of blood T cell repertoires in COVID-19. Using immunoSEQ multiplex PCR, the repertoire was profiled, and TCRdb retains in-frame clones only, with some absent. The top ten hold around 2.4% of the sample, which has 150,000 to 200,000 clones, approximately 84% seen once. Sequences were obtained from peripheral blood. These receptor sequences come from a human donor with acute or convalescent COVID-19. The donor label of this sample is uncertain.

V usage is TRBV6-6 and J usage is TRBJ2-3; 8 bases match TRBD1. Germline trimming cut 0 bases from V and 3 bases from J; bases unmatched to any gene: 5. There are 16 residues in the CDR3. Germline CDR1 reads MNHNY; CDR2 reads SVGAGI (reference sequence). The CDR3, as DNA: TGTGCCAGCAGTTACTCGGACAGGGAAGCGACAGATACGCAGTATTTT. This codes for CASSYSDREATDTQYF.

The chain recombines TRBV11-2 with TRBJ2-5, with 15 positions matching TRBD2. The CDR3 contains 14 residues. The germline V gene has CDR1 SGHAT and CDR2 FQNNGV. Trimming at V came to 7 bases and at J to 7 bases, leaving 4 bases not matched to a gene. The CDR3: CASNRGLAGGTQYF. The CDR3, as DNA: TGTGCCAGCAATAGGGGACTAGCGGGAGGGACCCAGTACTTC.